Below, 2 T cell receptor beta chains from the same sample are listed, as sequenced in a study of T-cell memory formation after mild COVID-19. TCRdb fed the 5' RACE reads into MiXCR, producing one record per CDR3 protein. In the table there are roughly 130,000 distinct CDR3 sequences, around 15% of which are singletons. Sequenced input: PBMCs or a T cell subset sorted from them (not recorded which). The receptors stem from a man younger than 35 who had mild COVID-19 (a few samples of this study predate the infection). Cell type and time point are not known.

The chain recombines TRBV5-1 with TRBJ1-2; D perhaps matches TRBD1 (6 bases). Germline V CDR1 and CDR2: SGHRS, YFSETQ. This CDR3 has 13 amino acids. Trimming stripped 6 bases from V and 4 bases from J, with 13 bases between. The CDR3 is CASTVGTTYGYTF. CDR3 in DNA: TGCGCCAGCACTGTGGGGACAACCTATGGCTACACCTTC.

CDR3 sequence reads: CAIRTYIGGEDTQYF. CDR3 sequence (DNA): TGTGCCATCAGAACGTATATTGGCGGGGAAGATACGCAGTATTTT. V gene TRBV10-3 combines with J gene TRBJ2-3, with D tentatively TRBD2 (6 bases). With 6 bases removed from V and 5 bases from J, the gap between germline ends came to 18 bases. Looked up from germline, CDR1 is ENHRY and CDR2 is SYGVKD. The CDR3 contains 15 residues.